This T cell receptor (beta chain) originates from a study of CD8 T cells in ankylosing spondylitis. This clonotype was detected ten times or more. Its antigen is undetermined. Study-level findings and limits: A TCR beta motif of fewer than ten highly homologous variants seemed to mark ankylosing spondylitis blood. There was reportedly significant enrichment of clones that were disease-linked in matched ankylosing spondylitis synovial fluid. A number of the motif variants had already been described in reactive arthritis synovial fluid and blood.

TCRdb fed the 5' RACE reads into MiXCR, producing one record per CDR3 protein. The sample consists of 450,000 to 550,000 distinct CDR3 sequences, 5.3% of them appearing once. Sequenced input: blood, either unsorted or a sorted T cell fraction (not recorded which). The TCR originated in a male donor with ankylosing spondylitis.

In DNA form, the CDR3 reads TGTGCCAGCAGTGAAAGGGGCGCGGGCACTGAAGCTTTCTTT. This translates into CASSERGAGTEAFF. V usage is TRBV25-1 and J usage is TRBJ1-1, with D possibly TRBD1 on 5 matching bases. V gave up 2 bases and J gave up 4 bases, with 11 bases separating them. Germline lookup yields CDR1 MGHDK and CDR2 SYGVNS. The CDR3 consists of 14 residues.